This is a list of T cell receptor beta chains from one sample in a study of tumor-infiltrating lymphocytes in primary liver carcinoma. MiXCR was run by TCRdb on the multiplex PCR reads, yielding one entry per CDR3 protein. The sample consists of about 48,000 distinct CDR3 sequences, over 65% of them appearing once. Sample: liver tumor tissue from sampling region 3. Receptors were obtained from a man aged 40-50 years with primary liver carcinoma and hepatitis B virus infection. Both conserved end residues are part of each CDR3. Fields, in order: J gene, clone size, V gene, D gene, CDR3 protein, CDR3 DNA. D genes are given only for firm matches. Only some rows state a clone size, as once, few, many or a class for expanded clones.

J gene: TRBJ1-4; clone size: .; V gene: TRBV4-2; D gene: .; CDR3 protein: CVSSQDQGFGEKLFF; CDR3 DNA: TGTGTCAGCAGCCAAGACCAGGGCTTCGGTGAAAAACTGTTTTTT
J gene: TRBJ2-1; clone size: .; V gene: TRBV10-3; D gene: TRBD1; CDR3 protein: CATRAGQGEGEQFF; CDR3 DNA: TGTGCCACCAGAGCCGGACAGGGGGAAGGCGAGCAGTTCTTC
J gene: TRBJ2-7; clone size: .; V gene: TRBV28; D gene: .; CDR3 protein: CASSLRGYEQYF; CDR3 DNA: TGTGCCAGCAGCCTGCGAGGGTATGAGCAGTACTTC
J gene: TRBJ2-1; clone size: .; V gene: TRBV10-3; D gene: TRBD2; CDR3 protein: CVTSLRAGGSDEQFF; CDR3 DNA: TGTGTCACCAGCCTTCGAGCGGGAGGTAGCGATGAGCAGTTCTTC
J gene: TRBJ2-2; clone size: .; V gene: TRBV11-2; D gene: .; CDR3 protein: CASSLDRGGVRPNTGELLF; CDR3 DNA: TGTGCCAGCAGCTTAGATCGAGGGGGGGTGCGCCCGAATACCGGGGAGCTGTTATTT
J gene: TRBJ1-1; clone size: .; V gene: TRBV4-1; D gene: TRBD1; CDR3 protein: CTSSLVLTGEMEAFF; CDR3 DNA: TGCACTAGCAGCCTAGTGCTAACAGGGGAAATGGAAGCTTTCTTT
J gene: TRBJ2-6; clone size: .; V gene: TRBV29-1; D gene: .; CDR3 protein: CSVATGTGANILSF; CDR3 DNA: .
J gene: TRBJ1-6; clone size: .; V gene: TRBV11-2; D gene: .; CDR3 protein: CASSLLDGGNNSPFHF; CDR3 DNA: TGTGCCAGCAGCTTACTCGACGGGGGCAATAATTCACCCTTCCACTTT
J gene: TRBJ2-5; clone size: few; V gene: TRBV11-2; D gene: .; CDR3 protein: CASSLEGVAQYF; CDR3 DNA: TGTGCCAGCAGTCTAGAGGGTGTGGCCCAGTACTTC
J gene: TRBJ2-3; clone size: .; V gene: TRBV4-1; D gene: TRBD2; CDR3 protein: CVSSQAGTAGDMQYF; CDR3 DNA: TGCGTCAGCAGCCAAGCGGGGACTGCCGGGGATATGCAGTATTTT
J gene: TRBJ2-5; clone size: .; V gene: TRBV7-3; D gene: .; CDR3 protein: CAGSSKGEPYETQYF; CDR3 DNA: TGTGCCGGCAGCTCCAAGGGGGAGCCGTATGAGACCCAGTACTTC
J gene: TRBJ2-3; clone size: .; V gene: TRBV5-1; D gene: .; CDR3 protein: CASSLNPCGSGDTQYF; CDR3 DNA: TGCGCCAGCAGCTTGAATCCTTGTGGGAGTGGAGATACGCAGTATTTT
J gene: TRBJ2-1; clone size: .; V gene: TRBV11-1; D gene: TRBD2; CDR3 protein: CANSLGLAEEVDNEQFF; CDR3 DNA: TGTGCAAACAGTCTGGGACTAGCGGAAGAAGTTGACAATGAGCAGTTCTTC
J gene: TRBJ2-1; clone size: many; V gene: TRBV28; D gene: .; CDR3 protein: CASSASHEQFF; CDR3 DNA: TGTGCCAGCAGTGCTAGTCATGAGCAGTTCTTC
J gene: TRBJ2-7; clone size: .; V gene: TRBV11-2; D gene: TRBD1; CDR3 protein: CASILGRGLSYEQYF; CDR3 DNA: TGTGCCAGCATCTTAGGCAGGGGGCTTTCCTACGAGCAATACTTC
J gene: TRBJ2-1; clone size: .; V gene: TRBV4-1; D gene: .; CDR3 protein: CASSQEAGQSNEQLF; CDR3 DNA: TGCGCCAGCAGCCAAGAAGCGGGACAAAGCAATGAGCAGCTCTTC